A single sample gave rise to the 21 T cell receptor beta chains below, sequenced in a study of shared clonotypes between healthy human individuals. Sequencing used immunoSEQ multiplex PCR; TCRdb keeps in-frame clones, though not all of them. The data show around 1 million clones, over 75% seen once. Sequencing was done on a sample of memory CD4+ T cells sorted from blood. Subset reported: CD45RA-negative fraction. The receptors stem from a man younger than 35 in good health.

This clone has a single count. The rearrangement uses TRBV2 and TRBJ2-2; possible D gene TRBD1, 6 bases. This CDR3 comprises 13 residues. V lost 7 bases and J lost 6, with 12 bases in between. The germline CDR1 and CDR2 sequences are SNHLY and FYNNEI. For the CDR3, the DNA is TGTGCCAGCATCGGAACAGGGCCCGGGGAGCTGTTTTTT. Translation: CASIGTGPGELFF. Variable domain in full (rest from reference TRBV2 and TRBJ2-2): EPEVTQTPSHQVTQMGQEVILRCVPISNHLYFYWYRQILGQKVEFLVSFYNNEISEKSEIFDDQFSVERPDGSNFTLKIRSTKLEDSAMYFCASIGTGPGELFFGEGSRLTVL.

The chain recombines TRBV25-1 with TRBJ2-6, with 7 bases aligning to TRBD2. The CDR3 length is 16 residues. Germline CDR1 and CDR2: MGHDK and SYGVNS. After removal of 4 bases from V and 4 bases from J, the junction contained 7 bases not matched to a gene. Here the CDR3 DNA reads TGTGCCAGCAGTGTTAGCGGGTCAGGAGGGGCCAACGTCCTGACTTTC. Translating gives CASSVSGSGGANVLTF.

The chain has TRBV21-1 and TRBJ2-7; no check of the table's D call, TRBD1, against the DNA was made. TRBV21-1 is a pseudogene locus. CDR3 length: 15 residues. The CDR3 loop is CASNKPGQGAREQYF. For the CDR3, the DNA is TGTGCCAGCAATAAGCCCGGACAGGGGGCAAGGGAGCAGTACTTC.

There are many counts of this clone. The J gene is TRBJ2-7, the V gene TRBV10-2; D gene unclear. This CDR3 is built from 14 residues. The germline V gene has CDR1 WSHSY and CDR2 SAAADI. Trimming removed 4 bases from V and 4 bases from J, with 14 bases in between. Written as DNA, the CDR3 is TGCGCCAGCAGTGCTGCACGAGTTGCTTACGAGCAGTACTTC. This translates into CASSAARVAYEQYF.

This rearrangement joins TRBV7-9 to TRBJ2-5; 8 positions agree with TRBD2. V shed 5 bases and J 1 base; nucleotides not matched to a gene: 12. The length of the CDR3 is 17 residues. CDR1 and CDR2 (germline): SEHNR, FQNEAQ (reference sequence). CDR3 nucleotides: TGTGCCAGCAGCCCGCGGAGGCAGCGGGAGTCCCAAGAGACCCAGTACTTC. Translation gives CASSPRRQRESQETQYF.

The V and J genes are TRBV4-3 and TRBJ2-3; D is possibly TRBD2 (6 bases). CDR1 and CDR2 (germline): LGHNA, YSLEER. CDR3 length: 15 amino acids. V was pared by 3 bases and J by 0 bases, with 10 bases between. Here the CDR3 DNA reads TGCGCCAGCAGCCATCTAGCGAGTAGCACAGATACGCAGTATTTT. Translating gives CASSHLASSTDTQYF.

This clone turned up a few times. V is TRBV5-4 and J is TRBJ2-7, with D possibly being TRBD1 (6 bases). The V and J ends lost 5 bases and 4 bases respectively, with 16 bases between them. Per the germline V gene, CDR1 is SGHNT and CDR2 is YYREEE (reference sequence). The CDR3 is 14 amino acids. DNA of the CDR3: TGTGCCAGCAGTTCTCCGGGACACCGATACGAGCAGTACTTC. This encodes CASSSPGHRYEQYF.

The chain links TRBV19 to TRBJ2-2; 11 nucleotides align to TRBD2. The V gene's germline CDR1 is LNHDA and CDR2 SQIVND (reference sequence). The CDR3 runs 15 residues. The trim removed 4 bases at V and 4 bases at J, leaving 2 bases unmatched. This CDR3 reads CASSSGTSGTGELFF. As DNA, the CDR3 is TGTGCCAGTAGTAGCGGGACTAGCGGCACCGGGGAGCTGTTTTTT. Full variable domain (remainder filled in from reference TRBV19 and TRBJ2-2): DGGITQSPKYLFRKEGQNVTLSCEQNLNHDAMYWYRQDPGQGLRLIYYSQIVNDFQKGDIAEGYSVSREKKESFPLTVTSAQKNPTAFYLCASSSGTSGTGELFFGEGSRLTVL.

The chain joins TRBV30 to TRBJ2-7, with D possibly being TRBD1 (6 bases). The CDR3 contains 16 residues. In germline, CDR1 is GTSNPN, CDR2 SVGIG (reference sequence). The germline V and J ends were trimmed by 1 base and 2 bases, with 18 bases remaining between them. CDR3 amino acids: CAWSAYATGTPYEQYF. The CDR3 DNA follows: TGTGCCTGGAGTGCCTACGCCACAGGGACCCCCTACGAGCAGTACTTC.

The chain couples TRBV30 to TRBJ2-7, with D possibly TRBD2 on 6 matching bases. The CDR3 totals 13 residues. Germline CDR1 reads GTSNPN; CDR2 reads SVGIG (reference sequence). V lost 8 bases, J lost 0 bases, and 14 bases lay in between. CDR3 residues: CATRQTSSYEQYF. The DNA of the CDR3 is TGTGCCACCAGGCAGACTAGCTCCTACGAGCAGTACTTC.

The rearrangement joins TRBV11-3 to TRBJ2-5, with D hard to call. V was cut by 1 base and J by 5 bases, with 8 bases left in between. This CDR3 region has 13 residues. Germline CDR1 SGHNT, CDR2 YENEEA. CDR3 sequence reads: CASSLGLRETQYF. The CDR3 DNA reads TGTGCCAGCAGCTTAGGGTTGCGGGAGACCCAGTACTTC.

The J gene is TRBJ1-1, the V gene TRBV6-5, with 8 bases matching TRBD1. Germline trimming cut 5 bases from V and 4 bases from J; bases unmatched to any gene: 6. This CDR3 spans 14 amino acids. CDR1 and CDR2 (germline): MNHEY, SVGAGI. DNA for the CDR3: TGTGCCAGCAGTAGGGCAGGGGGCCCCACTGAAGCTTTCTTT. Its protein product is CASSRAGGPTEAFF.

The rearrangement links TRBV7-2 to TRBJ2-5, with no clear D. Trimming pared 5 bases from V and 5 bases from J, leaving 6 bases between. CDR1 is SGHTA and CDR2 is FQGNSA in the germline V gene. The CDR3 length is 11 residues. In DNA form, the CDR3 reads TGTGCCAGCAGCGGGTGGGAGACCCAGTACTTC. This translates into CASSGWETQYF.

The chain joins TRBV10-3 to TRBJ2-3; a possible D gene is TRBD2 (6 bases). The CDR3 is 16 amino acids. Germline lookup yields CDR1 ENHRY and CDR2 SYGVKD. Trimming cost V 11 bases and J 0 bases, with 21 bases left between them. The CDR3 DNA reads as TGTGCCGCCCGGGACTTGGTAGCCTCTAGCACAGATACGCAGTATTTT. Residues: CAARDLVASSTDTQYF.

CDR3 DNA sequence: TGCGCCAGCAGCTTGTCTAGCGGGTACCAAGAGACCCAGTACTTC. Its protein is CASSLSSGYQETQYF. The rearrangement links TRBV5-1 to TRBJ2-5; TRBD2 matches at 8 bases. The V segment lost 1 base and the J segment 0 bases; nucleotides outside the gene matches: 2. From germline, CDR1 is SGHRS and CDR2 YFSETQ. The CDR3 sequence is 15 residues long.

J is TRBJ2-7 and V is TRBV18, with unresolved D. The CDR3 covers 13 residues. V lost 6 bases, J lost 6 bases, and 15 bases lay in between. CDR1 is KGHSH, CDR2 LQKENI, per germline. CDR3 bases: TGTGCCAGCTCGGTGGTTAGGGAAGCCGAGCAGTACTTC. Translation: CASSVVREAEQYF.

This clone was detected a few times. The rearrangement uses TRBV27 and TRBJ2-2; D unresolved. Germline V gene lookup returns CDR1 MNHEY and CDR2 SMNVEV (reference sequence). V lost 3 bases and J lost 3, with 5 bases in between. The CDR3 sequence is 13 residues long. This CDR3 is CASSFGDTGELFF. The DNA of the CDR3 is TGTGCCAGCAGTTTTGGGGACACCGGGGAGCTGTTTTTT.

The CDR3: CAIRELSNTGELFF. CDR3 DNA: TGTGCCATCAGAGAACTTTCGAACACCGGGGAGCTGTTTTTT. The chain employs TRBV10-3 and TRBJ2-2; D is undetermined. This CDR3 has 14 residues. Trimming cost V 6 bases and J 0 bases, with 8 bases left between them. Germline V lookup: CDR1 ENHRY, CDR2 SYGVKD.

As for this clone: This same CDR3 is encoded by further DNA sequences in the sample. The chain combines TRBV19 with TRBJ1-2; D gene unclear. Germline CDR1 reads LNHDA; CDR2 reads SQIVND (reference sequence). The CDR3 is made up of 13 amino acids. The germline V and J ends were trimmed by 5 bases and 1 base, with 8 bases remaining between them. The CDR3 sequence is CASSVTDNYGYTF. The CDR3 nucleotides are TGTGCCAGTAGTGTCACGGATAACTATGGCTACACCTTC.

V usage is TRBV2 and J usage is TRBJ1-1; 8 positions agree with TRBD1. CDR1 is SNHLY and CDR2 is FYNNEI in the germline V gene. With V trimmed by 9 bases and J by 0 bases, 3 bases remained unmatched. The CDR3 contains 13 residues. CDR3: CASRQGMNTEAFF. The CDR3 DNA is TGTGCCAGTAGACAGGGGATGAACACTGAAGCTTTCTTT.

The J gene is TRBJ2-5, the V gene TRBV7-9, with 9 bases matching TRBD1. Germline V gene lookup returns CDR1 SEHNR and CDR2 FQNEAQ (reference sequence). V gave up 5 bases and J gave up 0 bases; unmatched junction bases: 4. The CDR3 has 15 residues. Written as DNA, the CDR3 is TGTGCCAGCAGCAGGGACAGGGAGCACCAAGAGACCCAGTACTTC. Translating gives CASSRDREHQETQYF.